The present entry profiles one T cell receptor beta chain with its context. This record belongs to a study of blood T cell repertoires in COVID-19. The overall study: Sites across the United States, Italy and Spain contributed samples from acute and convalescent COVID-19. T cells, B-cell-depleted T cells, or PBMCs supplied cDNA or gDNA.

Clones were read by immunoSEQ multiplex PCR, and TCRdb kept only the in-frame ones, dropping some. Altogether fewer than 120,000 clones are present, nearly 80% being singletons, with the ten largest covering around 16%. Germline V gives CDR1 SNHLY, CDR2 FYNNEI. The CDR3 covers 16 residues. V shed 6 bases and J shed 6 bases, with 20 bases lying between them. This chain uses TRBV2 with TRBJ2-2, with D maybe TRBD2 (6 bases). The receptor's source is a woman older than 75 with active or convalescent COVID-19. The sequencing input was peripheral blood. CDR3: CASRNQRAGRAGELFF. The CDR3 region has the DNA TGTGCCAGCAGAAACCAAAGGGCGGGAAGGGCCGGGGAGCTGTTTTTT.